The present TCR beta chain was sequenced within a study of blood T cell repertoires in COVID-19. About the research overall: Some COVID-19 samples were acute and others convalescent; all came from the United States, Italy and Spain. T cells, B-cell-depleted T cells, or PBMCs supplied cDNA or gDNA.

This CDR3 comprises 16 residues. Germline V lookup: CDR1 MDHEN, CDR2 SYDVKM. The junction had 7 bases not matched to a gene; V was cut back by 5 bases and J by 3 bases. As handled by the study authors: From reference gene primer amplification, estimates of nucleated cell counts were derived. Produced via immunoSEQ multiplex PCR; TCRdb's table is partial and in-frame only. The D gene and trimming were derived from the DNA, and the V and J assignments and clone size from that table. The sample has some 160,000 clones, around nine tenths seen once. There are a few counts of this clone. The Seattle patients, enrolled during active infection, were followed longitudinally.

The specimen sequenced was peripheral blood. This sequence originates from an elderly woman with COVID-19, enrolled during active disease. The chain couples TRBV28 to TRBJ2-1, with 10 bases lining up with TRBD1. CDR3 loop: CASSRGDRGIYNEQFF. As DNA, the CDR3 is TGTGCCAGCAGTCGAGGGGACAGGGGAATCTACAATGAGCAGTTCTTC.